These 19 T cell receptor beta chains originate from one sample sequenced in a study of OX40 agonist ivuxolimab in advanced cancers. Some clones are missing from TCRdb's copy, which holds only in-frame ones; the method was immunoSEQ multiplex PCR. The sample includes tens of thousands of clones, over 60% of them seen just once. This material consisted of CD4+ or CD8+ T cells sorted from blood, taken in a trial of the OX40 agonist ivuxolimab. The receptors shown here come from an adult with an advanced solid tumor such as melanoma, head and neck, liver or kidney cancer.

This sequence joins TRBV6-6 and TRBJ1-2; D is uncertain. The CDR3 covers 13 residues. The ends were cut back, 2 bases at V and 6 bases at J, with 10 bases in the middle. CDR1 and CDR2 from the germline V gene are MNHNY and SVGAGI (reference sequence). In nucleotides, the CDR3 is TGTGCCAGCAGTTACGCGTCGGCGAATGGCTACACCTTC. It translates to CASSYASANGYTF.

The chain has TRBV27 and TRBJ2-1; no reliable D call. With 4 bases removed from V and 7 bases from J, the gap between germline ends came to 8 bases. Germline V gene lookup returns CDR1 MNHEY and CDR2 SMNVEV (reference sequence). The CDR3 has 12 residues. CDR3 sequence (DNA): TGTGCCAGCAGTTCAGACTTGAATGAGCAGTTCTTC. It is translated as CASSSDLNEQFF.

The gene calls are TRBV27 and TRBJ1-3; 9 nucleotides agree with TRBD1. Germline CDR1 and CDR2: MNHEY and SMNVEV (reference sequence). V gave up 8 bases and J gave up 0 bases; unmatched junction bases: 5. This CDR3 has 15 amino acids. The CDR3 coding sequence is TGTGCCAGCCGACGACAGGGGGTCTCTGGAAACACCATATATTTT. Its translation: CASRRQGVSGNTIYF.

This clone has ten or more counts. This sample includes further DNA sequences coding for the same CDR3. The chain carries TRBV5-1 and TRBJ1-2, with 7 bases fitting TRBD1. The V gene's germline CDR1 is SGHRS and CDR2 YFSETQ. CDR3 length: 13 amino acids. V lost 3 bases, J lost 5 bases, and 4 bases stayed unmatched. The CDR3 loop reads CASSSTGRYGYTF. The DNA for the CDR3 is TGCGCCAGCAGCTCGACAGGGCGATATGGCTACACCTTC. The full variable domain, completed using reference TRBV5-1 and TRBJ1-2, is KAGVTQTPRYLIKTRGQQVTLSCSPISGHRSVSWYQQTPGQGLQFLFEYFSETQRNKGNFPGRFSGRQFSNSRSEMNVSTLELGDSALYLCASSSTGRYGYTFGSGTRLTVV.

This clone has just a few counts. The chain couples TRBV5-4 to TRBJ1-1; no clear D gene. V lost 3 bases, J lost 5 bases, and 5 bases lay in between. The CDR3 covers 11 residues. Germline V gene data show CDR1 as SGHNT and CDR2 as YYREEE (reference sequence). In nucleotides, the CDR3 is TGTGCCAGCAGCTATGGTACTGAAGCTTTCTTT. Translation gives CASSYGTEAFF.

This clone occurred a few times. The genes are TRBV5-4 and TRBJ2-7, with D perhaps TRBD2 (5 bases). Trimming took off 3 bases at V and 12 bases at J, with 22 bases between the two ends. CDR1 SGHNT and CDR2 YYREEE come from the germline V gene (reference sequence). This CDR3 is 14 amino acids long. CDR3 residues: CASSSGERALKRYF. The CDR3 nucleotides read TGTGCCAGCAGCTCTGGGGAGCGTGCATTGAAGAGGTACTTC.

The rearrangement links TRBV5-6 to TRBJ2-7, with D tentatively TRBD2 (5 bases). The CDR3 has 13 residues. Germline V CDR1 and CDR2: SGHDT, YYEEEE. V gave up 4 bases and J gave up 5 bases, with 13 bases separating them. CDR3 region: CASSQTGIDEQYV. CDR3 nucleotides: TGTGCCAGCAGCCAGACGGGGATAGACGAGCAGTACGTC.

This clone was seen only a few times. The chain carries TRBV6-1 and TRBJ1-2; 7 bases are shared with TRBD1. Trimming took 4 bases from V and 6 from J; bases not matched to a gene: 8. In germline, CDR1 is MNHNS, CDR2 SASEGT. The CDR3 covers 14 residues. This CDR3 reads CASSAIQGFDGYTF. The CDR3 DNA follows: TGTGCCAGCAGTGCCATACAGGGGTTTGATGGCTACACCTTC.

This rearrangement joins TRBV18 to TRBJ1-1; D gene uncertain. This CDR3 spans 17 amino acids. Germline CDR1 KGHSH, CDR2 LQKENI. Trimming took 0 bases from V and 0 from J, leaving 14 bases between them. The CDR3 protein is CASSPPGNHPMNTEAFF. CDR3 bases: TGTGCCAGCTCACCACCGGGGAACCACCCTATGAACACTGAAGCTTTCTTT.

This chain connects TRBV6-4 to TRBJ2-1; 7 bases align to TRBD1. Germline loops: CDR1 MRHNA, CDR2 SNTAGT. Trimming at V came to 7 bases and at J to 8 bases, leaving 11 bases not matched to a gene. The CDR3 is 14 amino acids. Here the CDR3 DNA reads TGTGCCAGCACCGTCACAGGGGCCATAGATGAGCAGTTCTTC. Translated, it gives CASTVTGAIDEQFF.

For the CDR3, the DNA is TGCGCCAGCAGCTTGGAGGGGGGACAGCAAGAGACCCAGTACTTC. Its protein is CASSLEGGQQETQYF. The V call is TRBV5-1, the J call TRBJ2-5, with D possibly matching TRBD1 (7 bases). The ends were cut back, 0 bases at V and 2 bases at J, with 11 bases in the middle. Per germline, CDR1 SGHRS and CDR2 YFSETQ. This CDR3 has 15 amino acids.

In this sample, this clone turned up many times. This chain links TRBV6-9 with TRBJ1-1; D not certain. The V end lost 7 bases, the J end lost 5 bases, and 8 bases lay between the germline ends. The CDR3 is 11 residues long. Germline-derived CDR1 and CDR2 are MNHGY and SVAAGI. As DNA, the CDR3 is TGTGCCAGCACCAGACTTACTGAAGCTTTCTTT. This encodes CASTRLTEAFF.

This clone turned up a few times. The chain uses TRBV30 and TRBJ1-1, with D unclear. The CDR3 is made up of 11 amino acids. Germline V gene data show CDR1 as GTSNPN and CDR2 as SVGIG (reference sequence). The V end lost 6 bases, the J end lost 5 bases, and 10 bases lay between the germline ends. The CDR3 coding sequence is TGTGCCTGTTTTACAAGAACTGAAGCTTTCTTT. It codes for CACFTRTEAFF.

This clone was detected once. The chain links TRBV5-1 to TRBJ1-1; no reliable D call. CDR3 length equals 15 residues. The V gene lost 4 bases and the J gene lost 2 bases, with 15 bases spanning the gap. Germline V lookup: CDR1 SGHRS, CDR2 YFSETQ. CDR3 loop: CASSLTDWLNTEAFF. The CDR3 coding sequence is TGCGCCAGCAGCCTAACGGACTGGCTCAACACTGAAGCTTTCTTT.

This clone was picked up a small number of times. The rearrangement joins TRBV2 to TRBJ1-6; possible D gene TRBD1, 6 bases. V lost 4 bases and J 7 bases, leaving 17 bases between the germline ends. Germline V gene data show CDR1 as SNHLY and CDR2 as FYNNEI. This CDR3 is built from 16 residues. In nucleotides, the CDR3 is TGTGCCAGCAGTGCGAACCCGACAGGTCAAAATTCACCCCTCCACTTT. Translating it yields CASSANPTGQNSPLHF.

This sequence joins TRBV19 and TRBJ1-1; D is perhaps TRBD1 (5 bases). Per germline, CDR1 LNHDA and CDR2 SQIVND (reference sequence). This CDR3 is built from 13 residues. Trimming took off 4 bases at V and 1 base at J, with 7 bases between the two ends. CDR3 sequence: CASSTGQNTEAFF. Written as DNA, the CDR3 is TGTGCCAGTAGTACTGGACAGAACACTGAAGCTTTCTTT.

CDR3: CASSPGGESSGNTIYF. For the CDR3, the DNA is TGCGCCAGCAGCCCTGGGGGGGAGAGCTCTGGAAACACCATATATTTT. The chain joins TRBV5-1 to TRBJ1-3; weak D call: TRBD1 (5 bases). Germline V gene sequence: CDR1 SGHRS, CDR2 YFSETQ. V was pared by 4 bases and J by 0 bases, with 14 bases between. This CDR3 is 16 amino acids long.

This clone has at least ten counts. The V call is TRBV4-2, the J call TRBJ1-2, with TRBD1 as a possible D gene (5 bases). V lost 0 bases to trimming and J lost 4 bases, with 12 bases between them. This CDR3 has 15 residues. Germline CDR1 reads LGHNA; CDR2 reads YNFKEQ. The CDR3 region is CASSQDRRDGYGYTF. The CDR3 coding sequence is TGTGCCAGCAGCCAAGATCGTCGGGACGGCTATGGCTACACCTTC.

The chain uses TRBV19 and TRBJ1-5, with 8 bases that match TRBD1. The V and J ends lost 2 bases and 2 bases, in that order; junction bases with no gene match: 5. The CDR3 loop spans 16 amino acids. Germline V gene sequence: CDR1 LNHDA, CDR2 SQIVND (reference sequence). Here the CDR3 reads CASSITLQGGNQPQHF. The DNA for the CDR3 is TGTGCCAGTAGTATAACCTTACAGGGGGGCAATCAGCCCCAGCATTTT. The full variable domain, with the rest looked up from reference TRBV19 and TRBJ1-5, is DGGITQSPKYLFRKEGQNVTLSCEQNLNHDAMYWYRQDPGQGLRLIYYSQIVNDFQKGDIAEGYSVSREKKESFPLTVTSAQKNPTAFYLCASSITLQGGNQPQHFGDGTRLSIL.